This T cell receptor beta chain was obtained from a study of chemoradiotherapy in HPV16-positive cancers. The wider study: Candidate HPV-specific T-cell clones and common TCR motifs came from functional assays in a couple of HPV16-positive patients.

Libraries were prepared by immunoSEQ multiplex PCR; TCRdb keeps only in-frame clonotypes and omits some of them. The sample consists of 13,000 to 15,000 clones, around 88% of them appearing once. Overall study results and limits: HPV-specific T cells were functionally defined from only two HPV16-positive patients. During treatment, candidate HPV-specific clones and E7-related motifs expanded in tumor.

Notes on this clone: Its target is not known.

Samples were taken several times over chemoradiotherapy. Sequenced here: blood, sampled from a patient who underwent chemoradiotherapy. The TCR sequence derives from a human donor with HPV-associated anogenital cancer.

The CDR3 nucleotides read TGTGCCAGCAGCCAAGGACAGGAGCAGTTCTTC. Translating it yields CASSQGQEQFF. The chain combines TRBV6-5 with TRBJ2-1; possible D gene TRBD1, 6 bases. The V gene's germline CDR1 is MNHEY and CDR2 SVGAGI. Trimming shortened V by 6 bases and J by 10 bases, and 10 bases separated the two germline ends. The CDR3 totals 11 residues.